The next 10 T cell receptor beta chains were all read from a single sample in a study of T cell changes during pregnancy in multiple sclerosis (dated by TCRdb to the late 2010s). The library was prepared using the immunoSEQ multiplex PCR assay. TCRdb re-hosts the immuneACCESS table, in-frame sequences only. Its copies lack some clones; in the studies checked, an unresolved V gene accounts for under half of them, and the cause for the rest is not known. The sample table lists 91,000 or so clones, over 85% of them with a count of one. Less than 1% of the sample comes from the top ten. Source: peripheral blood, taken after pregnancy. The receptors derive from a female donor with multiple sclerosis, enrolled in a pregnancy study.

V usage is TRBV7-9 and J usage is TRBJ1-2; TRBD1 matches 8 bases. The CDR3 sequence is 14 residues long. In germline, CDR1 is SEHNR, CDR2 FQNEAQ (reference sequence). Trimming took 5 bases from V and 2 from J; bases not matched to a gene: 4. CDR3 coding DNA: TGTGCCAGCAGCGAACGGACAGGGAACTATGGCTACACCTTC. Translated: CASSERTGNYGYTF.

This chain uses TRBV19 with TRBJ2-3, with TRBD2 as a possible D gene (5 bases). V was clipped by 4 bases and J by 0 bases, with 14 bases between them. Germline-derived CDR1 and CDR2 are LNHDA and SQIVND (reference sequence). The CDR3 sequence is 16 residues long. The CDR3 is CASSNQRSYSTDTQYF. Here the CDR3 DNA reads TGTGCCAGTAGTAACCAGCGGAGCTATAGCACAGATACGCAGTATTTT.

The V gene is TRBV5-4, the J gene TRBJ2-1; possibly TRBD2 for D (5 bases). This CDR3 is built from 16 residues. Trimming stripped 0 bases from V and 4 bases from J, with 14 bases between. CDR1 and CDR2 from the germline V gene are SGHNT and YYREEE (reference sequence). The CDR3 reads CASSLEVGAPYNEQFF. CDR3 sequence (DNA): TGTGCCAGCAGCTTGGAGGTGGGAGCGCCTTACAATGAGCAGTTCTTC.

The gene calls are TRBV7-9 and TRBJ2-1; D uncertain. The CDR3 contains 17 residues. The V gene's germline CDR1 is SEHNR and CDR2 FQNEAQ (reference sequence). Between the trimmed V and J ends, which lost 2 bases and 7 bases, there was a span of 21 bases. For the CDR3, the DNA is TGTGCCAGCAGCTTACAATTAGCAGCTACCAGCCGTAATGAGCAGTTCTTC. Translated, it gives CASSLQLAATSRNEQFF. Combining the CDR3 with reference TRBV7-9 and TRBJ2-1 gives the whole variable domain DTGVSQNPRHKITKRGQNVTFRCDPISEHNRLYWYRQTLGQGPEFLTYFQNEAQLEKSRLLSDRFSAERPKGSFSTLEIQRTEQGDSAMYLCASSLQLAATSRNEQFFGPGTRLTVL.

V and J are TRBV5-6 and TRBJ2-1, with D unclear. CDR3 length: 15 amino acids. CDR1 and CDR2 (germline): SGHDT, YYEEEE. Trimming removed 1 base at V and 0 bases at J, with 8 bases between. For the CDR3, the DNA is TGTGCCAGCAGCTTGTCGAGGAGCTCCTACAATGAGCAGTTCTTC. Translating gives CASSLSRSSYNEQFF. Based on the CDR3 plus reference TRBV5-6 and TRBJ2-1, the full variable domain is DAGVTQSPTHLIKTRGQQVTLRCSPKSGHDTVSWYQQALGQGPQFIFQYYEEEERQRGNFPDRFSGHQFPNYSSELNVNALLLGDSALYLCASSLSRSSYNEQFFGPGTRLTVL.

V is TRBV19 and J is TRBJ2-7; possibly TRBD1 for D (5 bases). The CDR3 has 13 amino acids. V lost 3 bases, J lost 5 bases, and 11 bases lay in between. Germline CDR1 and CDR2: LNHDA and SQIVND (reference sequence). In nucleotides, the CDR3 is TGTGCCAGTAGTATTCTGCAGGGAAACGAGCAGTACTTC. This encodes CASSILQGNEQYF.

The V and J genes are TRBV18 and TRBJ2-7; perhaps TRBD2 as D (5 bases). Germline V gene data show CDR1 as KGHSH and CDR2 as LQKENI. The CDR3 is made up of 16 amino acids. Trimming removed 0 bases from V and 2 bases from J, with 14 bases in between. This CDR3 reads CASSPPLTGSPYEQYF. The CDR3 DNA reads TGTGCCAGCTCACCACCGTTAACGGGAAGCCCCTACGAGCAGTACTTC.

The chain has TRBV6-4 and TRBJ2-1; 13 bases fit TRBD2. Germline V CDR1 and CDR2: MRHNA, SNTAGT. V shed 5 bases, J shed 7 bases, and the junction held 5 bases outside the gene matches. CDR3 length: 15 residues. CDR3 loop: CASSRLAGGGNEQFF. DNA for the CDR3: TGTGCCAGCAGTCGACTAGCGGGAGGTGGAAATGAGCAGTTCTTC.

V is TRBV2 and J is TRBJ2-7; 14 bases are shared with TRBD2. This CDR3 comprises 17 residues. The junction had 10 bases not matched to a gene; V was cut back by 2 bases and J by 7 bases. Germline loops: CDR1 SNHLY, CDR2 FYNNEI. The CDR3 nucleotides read TGTGCCAGCAGTGAATCATCGGGACTAGCGGGAGAGGGAGAGCAGTACTTC. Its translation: CASSESSGLAGEGEQYF. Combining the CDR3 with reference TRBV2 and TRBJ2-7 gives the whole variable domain EPEVTQTPSHQVTQMGQEVILRCVPISNHLYFYWYRQILGQKVEFLVSFYNNEISEKSEIFDDQFSVERPDGSNFTLKIRSTKLEDSAMYFCASSESSGLAGEGEQYFGPGTRLTVT.

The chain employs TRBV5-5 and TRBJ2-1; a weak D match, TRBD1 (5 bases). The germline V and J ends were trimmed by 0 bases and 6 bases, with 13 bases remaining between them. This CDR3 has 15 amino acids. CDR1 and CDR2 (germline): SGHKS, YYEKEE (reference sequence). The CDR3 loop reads CASSLDRTTFNEQFF. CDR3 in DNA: TGTGCCAGCAGCTTGGACAGGACAACTTTCAATGAGCAGTTCTTC. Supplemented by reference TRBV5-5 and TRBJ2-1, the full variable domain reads DAGVTQSPTHLIKTRGQQVTLRCSPISGHKSVSWYQQVLGQGPQFIFQYYEKEERGRGNFPDRFSARQFPNYSSELNVNALLLGDSALYLCASSLDRTTFNEQFFGPGTRLTVL.